This T cell receptor beta chain is drawn from a study of graft-versus-host responses after intestinal transplantation. About the research overall: Each patient got anti-thymocyte globulin induction, then tacrolimus and steroids for around three years.

The CDR3 consists of 15 residues. The germline V gene encodes CDR1 SGHVS and CDR2 FQNEAQ. Trimming took 5 bases from V and 6 from J, leaving 19 bases between them. TCRdb's copy holds only in-frame clones and misses some; the assay was immunoSEQ multiplex PCR. The sample gives around 7,800 clones, around 80% of which show up once; roughly an eighth is in the top ten. Graft-derived tissue was subjected to processing to liberate intraepithelial and lamina propria lymphocytes. The clonotype was recovered from a human patient who received an intestinal transplant, so some T cells may come from the graft donor. Sample: ileum tissue, taken approximately 230 days after intestinal transplant. The rearrangement joins TRBV7-8 to TRBJ1-1; a possible D gene is TRBD1 (5 bases). In DNA form, the CDR3 reads TGTGCCAGCAGCGTCTCAACCGGGGCGGGATCTGAAGCTTTCTTT. It encodes CASSVSTGAGSEAFF.